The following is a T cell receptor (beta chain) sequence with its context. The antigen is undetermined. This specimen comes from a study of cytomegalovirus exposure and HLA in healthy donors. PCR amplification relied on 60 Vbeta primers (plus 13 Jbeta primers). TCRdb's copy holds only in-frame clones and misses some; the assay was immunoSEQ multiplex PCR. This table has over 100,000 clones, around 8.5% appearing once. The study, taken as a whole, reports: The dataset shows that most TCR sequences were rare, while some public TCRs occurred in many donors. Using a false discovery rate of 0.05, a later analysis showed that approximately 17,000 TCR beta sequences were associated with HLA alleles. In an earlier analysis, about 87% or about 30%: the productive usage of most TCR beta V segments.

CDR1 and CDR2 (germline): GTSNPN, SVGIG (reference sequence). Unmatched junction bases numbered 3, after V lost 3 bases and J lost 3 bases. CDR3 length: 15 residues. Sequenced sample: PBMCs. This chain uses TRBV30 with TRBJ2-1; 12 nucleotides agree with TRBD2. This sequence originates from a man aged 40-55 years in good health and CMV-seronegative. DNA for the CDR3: TGTGCCTGGAGACTAGCGGGGGGCTTCTACAATGAGCAGTTCTTC. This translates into CAWRLAGGFYNEQFF.